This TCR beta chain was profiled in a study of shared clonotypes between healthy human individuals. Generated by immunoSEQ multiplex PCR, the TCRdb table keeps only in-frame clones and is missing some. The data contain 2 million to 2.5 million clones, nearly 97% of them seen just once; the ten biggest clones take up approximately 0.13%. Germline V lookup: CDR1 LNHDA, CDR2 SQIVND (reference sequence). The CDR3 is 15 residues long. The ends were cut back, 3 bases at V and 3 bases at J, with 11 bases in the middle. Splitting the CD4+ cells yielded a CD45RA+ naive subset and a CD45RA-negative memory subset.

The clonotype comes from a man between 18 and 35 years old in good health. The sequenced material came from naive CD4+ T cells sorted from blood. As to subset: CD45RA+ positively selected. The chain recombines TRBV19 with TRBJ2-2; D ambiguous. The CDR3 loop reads CASSIIDDDTGELFF. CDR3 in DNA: TGTGCCAGTAGTATTATCGACGACGACACCGGGGAGCTGTTTTTT.